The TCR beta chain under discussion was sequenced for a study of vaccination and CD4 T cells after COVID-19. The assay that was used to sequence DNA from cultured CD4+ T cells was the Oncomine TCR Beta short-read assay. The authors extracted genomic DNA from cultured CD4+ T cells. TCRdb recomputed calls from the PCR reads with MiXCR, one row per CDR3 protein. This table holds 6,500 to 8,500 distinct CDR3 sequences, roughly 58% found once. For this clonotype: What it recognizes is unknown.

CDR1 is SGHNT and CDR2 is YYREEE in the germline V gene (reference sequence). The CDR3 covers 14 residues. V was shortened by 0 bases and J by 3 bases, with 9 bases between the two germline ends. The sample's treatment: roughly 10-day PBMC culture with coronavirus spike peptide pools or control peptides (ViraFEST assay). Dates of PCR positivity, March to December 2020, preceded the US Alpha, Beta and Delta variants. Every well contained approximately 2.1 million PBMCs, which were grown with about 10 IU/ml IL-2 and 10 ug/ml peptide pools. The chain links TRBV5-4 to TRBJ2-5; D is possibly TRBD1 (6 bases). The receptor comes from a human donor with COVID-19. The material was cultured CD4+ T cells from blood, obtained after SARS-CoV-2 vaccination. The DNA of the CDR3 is TGTGCCAGCAGCTTGGTGTCAGGGGAAGAGACCCAGTACTTC. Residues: CASSLVSGEETQYF.